This T cell receptor beta chain was recorded in a study of radiotherapy plus CTLA-4 blockade in lung cancer. About the study: There were objective responses in approximately 19% of patients, and roughly 32% had disease control. Study-level results: Clones derived from tumor TCRs expanded in blood after radiotherapy plus ipilimumab. Reports state that early shifts in blood T cell clones, with interferon-beta, best predicted response.

Notes on this clone: What it binds is not known.

Lung cancer patients with chemo-refractory metastatic non-small-cell disease were given focal radiation plus CTLA-4 blockade with ipilimumab. CDR1 SGHNT and CDR2 YENEEA come from the germline V gene. The CDR3 spans 15 residues. The junction had 5 bases not matched to a gene; V was cut back by 4 bases and J by 2 bases. The data were produced by immunoSEQ multiplex PCR, yet TCRdb's version contains in-frame clones alone and is incomplete. This sample has some 49,000 clones; around 84% occur once, and the top ten carry about a quarter. The sequenced sample was peripheral blood, obtained from a patient treated with radiotherapy plus ipilimumab. The V gene is TRBV11-3, the J gene TRBJ2-1; 7 bases map to TRBD2. This receptor was identified in a human donor with non-small cell lung cancer whose response to radiotherapy plus ipilimumab could not be evaluated. The CDR3 is CASSYTTSAYNEQFF. The CDR3 DNA sequence: TGTGCCAGCAGCTACACCACTAGCGCCTACAATGAGCAGTTCTTC.